The present TCR beta chain was sequenced within a study of T cells in Graves' hyperthyroidism and ophthalmopathy. Whole-study findings and limits: Blood samples included most of the expanded thyroid clonotypes exceeding 0.001.

After removal of 0 bases from V and 6 bases from J, the junction contained 10 bases not matched to a gene. This CDR3 is built from 15 residues. CDR1 and CDR2 from the germline V gene are DFQATT and SNEGSKA (reference sequence). Initially, at the first diagnosis of hyperthyroidism and before any ophthalmopathy symptoms, blood was sampled. Regions amplified from RNA transcripts were the TCR beta CDR3 regions. The primer set for the first-round RT-PCR of the TCR CDR3 was HTBI. TCRdb ran MiXCR on the multiplex PCR reads and lists one entry per CDR3 protein. The sample records about 280,000 distinct CDR3 sequences, 20% to 30% being singletons. This clonotype was seen ten or more times. What it recognizes is unknown.

Input material: blood. This receptor was obtained from a man in his forties or fifties with Graves' hyperthyroidism that later progressed to Graves' ophthalmopathy. The rearrangement links TRBV20-1 to TRBJ1-2; 7 nucleotides agree with TRBD1. The CDR3: CSARDSRQGGHGYTF. The CDR3 region has the DNA TGCAGTGCTAGAGATTCTCGCCAGGGGGGACATGGCTACACCTTC.